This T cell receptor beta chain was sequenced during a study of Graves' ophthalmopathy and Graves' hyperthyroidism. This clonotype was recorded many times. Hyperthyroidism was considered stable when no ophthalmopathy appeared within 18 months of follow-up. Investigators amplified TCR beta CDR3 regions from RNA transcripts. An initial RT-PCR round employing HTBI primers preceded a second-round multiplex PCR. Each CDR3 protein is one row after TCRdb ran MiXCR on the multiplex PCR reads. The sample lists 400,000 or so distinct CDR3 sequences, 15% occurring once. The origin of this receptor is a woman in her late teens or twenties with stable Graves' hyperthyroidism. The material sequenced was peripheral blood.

The CDR3 DNA reads TGCAGTGCTTCGGGACTAGCGGGGGGTACCTACGAGCAGTACTTC. Protein sequence: CSASGLAGGTYEQYF. The chain combines TRBV20-1 with TRBJ2-7; TRBD2 agrees at 15 bases. The V gene's germline CDR1 is DFQATT and CDR2 SNEGSKA (reference sequence). Unmatched junction bases numbered 4, after V lost 5 bases and J lost 2 bases. The CDR3 length is 15 residues.